The 12 T cell receptor beta chains presented below share a single source sample, sequenced in a study of blood T cell repertoires in COVID-19. TCRdb's table, derived via immunoSEQ multiplex PCR, lists solely in-frame clones and lacks some. The sample lists roughly 250,000 clones; about 88% were seen once. The source material was PBMCs or T cells enriched from blood (not recorded which). The source is a woman aged 50 to 60 who had recovered from COVID-19.

The chain carries TRBV28 and TRBJ2-7; 10 nucleotides align to TRBD2. The CDR3 runs 15 residues. The V gene's germline CDR1 is MDHEN and CDR2 SYDVKM. J gave up 1 base and V 7 bases, and 7 bases lay outside the gene matches. The DNA of the CDR3 is TGTGCCAGCATCGGGGGACTAGCGAATTCCTACGAGCAGTACTTC. Its translation: CASIGGLANSYEQYF.

The chain joins TRBV15 to TRBJ1-6, with a tentative D call TRBD1 (6 bases). V was cut by 2 bases and J by 9 bases, with 8 bases left in between. The length of the CDR3 is 13 residues. The germline gives CDR1 LNHNV, CDR2 YYDKDF (reference sequence). This chain's CDR3 is CATSRNRASPLHF. The DNA for the CDR3 is TGTGCCACCAGCAGAAACAGGGCTTCACCCCTCCACTTT.

The J gene is TRBJ1-1, the V gene TRBV4-1; no firm D call. CDR3 length equals 14 residues. The V gene's germline CDR1 is MGHRA and CDR2 YSYEKL. The V and J ends lost 4 bases and 1 base respectively, with 10 bases between them. The CDR3 spells CASSRREGNTEAFF. The CDR3, as DNA: TGCGCCAGCAGCCGTCGGGAGGGGAACACTGAAGCTTTCTTT.

The chain couples TRBV7-2 to TRBJ2-2, with D perhaps matching TRBD2 (6 bases). Germline CDR1 reads SGHTA; CDR2 reads FQGNSA. The CDR3 contains 13 residues. Trimming stripped 5 bases from V and 6 bases from J, with 10 bases between. CDR3 coding DNA: TGTGCCAGCAGCCGTGGGACTGCCGGGGAGCTGTTTTTT. Its translation: CASSRGTAGELFF.

This chain connects TRBV4-3 to TRBJ1-1, with unresolved D. Germline values: CDR1 LGHNA, CDR2 YSLEER. CDR3 length equals 15 residues. V lost 1 base, J lost 0 bases, and 9 bases lay in between. The CDR3 coding sequence is TGCGCCAGCAGCCAAGCGAGGAACCTGAACACTGAAGCTTTCTTT. Its protein product is CASSQARNLNTEAFF.

V is TRBV5-1 and J is TRBJ2-1, with 8 bases that match TRBD2. The length of the CDR3 is 14 residues. Germline CDR1 reads SGHRS; CDR2 reads YFSETQ. V lost 7 bases to trimming and J lost 2 bases; unmatched junction nucleotides: 5. The CDR3 DNA follows: TGCGCCAGCTCTCTAGCGGGTACCTACAATGAGCAGTTCTTC. Protein sequence: CASSLAGTYNEQFF.

Here the CDR3 reads CASSGEGVGDTQYF. CDR3 sequence (DNA): TGTGCCAGCAGCGGGGAGGGAGTGGGAGATACGCAGTATTTT. The chain couples TRBV7-6 to TRBJ2-3, with 7 positions matching TRBD2. The CDR3 spans 14 residues. The junction had 7 bases not matched to a gene; V was cut back by 5 bases and J by 5 bases. CDR1 SGHVS and CDR2 FNYEAQ come from the germline V gene.

The chain employs TRBV7-3 and TRBJ2-2; TRBD2 agrees at 13 bases. Germline CDR1 and CDR2: SGHTA and FQGTGA. The CDR3 runs 16 residues. The J segment lost 6 bases and the V segment lost 6 bases, leaving 7 bases of the junction unmatched. In nucleotides, the CDR3 is TGTGCCAGCAGACGAGGACTAGCGGGAGTCGCCGGGGAGCTGTTTTTT. This translates into CASRRGLAGVAGELFF.

The chain joins TRBV19 to TRBJ2-1; TRBD2 matches at 14 bases. V trimming: 3 bases; J trimming: 10 bases; junction bases outside the gene matches: 8. CDR3 size: 16 residues. CDR1 and CDR2 from the germline V gene are LNHDA and SQIVND (reference sequence). The CDR3 spells CASSIGTSGGPREQFF. The CDR3 bases are TGTGCCAGTAGTATCGGGACTAGCGGGGGTCCGCGGGAGCAGTTCTTC.

V gene TRBV5-1 combines with J gene TRBJ2-5; 12 nucleotides match TRBD2. This CDR3 spans 15 amino acids. Germline values: CDR1 SGHRS, CDR2 YFSETQ. The J segment lost 5 bases and the V segment lost 4 bases, leaving 6 bases of the junction unmatched. CDR3 DNA: TGCGCCAGCAGCGACCTAGCGGGAGGGCCGGAGACCCAGTACTTC. It yields the protein CASSDLAGGPETQYF.

This sequence joins TRBV7-2 and TRBJ2-4, with 12 nucleotides matching TRBD1. The CDR3 is made up of 15 amino acids. Trimming cost V 7 bases and J 7 bases; bases outside gene matches: 8. In germline, CDR1 is SGHTA, CDR2 FQGNSA. The CDR3 nucleotides are TGTGCCAGCAACCTGGGGACAGGGGGCTATAACATTCAGTACTTC. Its protein is CASNLGTGGYNIQYF.

The J gene is TRBJ2-1, the V gene TRBV28; no definite D call. Looked up from germline, CDR1 is MDHEN and CDR2 is SYDVKM. The CDR3 has 12 residues. V lost 6 bases and J 12 bases, leaving 15 bases between the germline ends. CDR3: CASSLLVALQFF. The CDR3 region has the DNA TGTGCCAGCAGCTTGCTTGTGGCCCTGCAGTTCTTC.